A single sample is the source of the 11 T cell receptor beta chains below, sequenced in a study of tumor T cells in aggressive B-cell lymphoma. Profiling relied on immunoSEQ multiplex PCR, and the TCRdb table lists in-frame clones only, not all of them. This table has hundreds of clones, roughly nine tenths appearing once. Sample: tumor tissue. Every receptor here comes from an adult with diffuse large B cell lymphoma.

V gene TRBV19 combines with J gene TRBJ1-5, with D possibly matching TRBD1 (6 bases). The V gene's germline CDR1 is LNHDA and CDR2 SQIVND (reference sequence). The CDR3 length is 14 residues. The V end lost 5 bases, the J end lost 1 base, and 9 bases lay between the germline ends. This CDR3 reads CASSSTGSNQPQHF. CDR3 nucleotide sequence: TGTGCCAGTAGTTCTACAGGGAGCAATCAGCCCCAGCATTTT.

The chain employs TRBV19 and TRBJ2-7; 7 bases map to TRBD1. CDR3 size: 16 residues. Germline CDR1 is LNHDA and CDR2 is SQIVND (reference sequence). With 3 bases clipped from V and 2 bases from J, the junction kept 10 bases outside the gene matches. For the CDR3, the DNA is TGTGCCAGTAGTATTTTCCGAGGGGGCATCACCTACGAGCAGTACTTC. Protein sequence: CASSIFRGGITYEQYF.

The CDR3 DNA sequence: TGTGCCAGCACCTCAGGGAGGTACGAGCAGTACTTC. The encoded protein is CASTSGRYEQYF. The chain uses TRBV6-5 and TRBJ2-5; maybe TRBD2 (6 bases). The DNA matches TRBJ2-7 better at its end, which makes the J call doubtful. This CDR3 has 12 amino acids. The germline V gene encodes CDR1 MNHEY and CDR2 SVGAGI.

This chain links TRBV6-1 with TRBJ1-6; TRBD1 agrees at 7 bases. The germline CDR1 and CDR2 sequences are MNHNS and SASEGT. This CDR3 is 15 amino acids long. The junction had 12 bases not matched to a gene; V was cut back by 7 bases and J by 9 bases. This chain's CDR3 is CASIQGQSLRSPLHF. CDR3 coding DNA: TGTGCCAGCATCCAGGGACAGTCGCTGCGTTCACCCCTCCACTTT.

The chain links TRBV7-2 to TRBJ1-1; maybe TRBD1 (6 bases). The CDR3 totals 15 residues. Germline values: CDR1 SGHTA, CDR2 FQGNSA. Trimming took off 2 bases at V and 0 bases at J, with 10 bases between the two ends. CDR3 region: CASSLRGQMNTEAFF. The CDR3 nucleotides are TGTGCCAGCAGCTTAAGGGGACAAATGAACACTGAAGCTTTCTTT.

V gene TRBV7-9 combines with J gene TRBJ2-2; D remains ambiguous. The CDR3 is 12 residues long. Trimming took off 3 bases at V and 5 bases at J, with 4 bases between the two ends. Looked up from germline, CDR1 is SEHNR and CDR2 is FQNEAQ (reference sequence). The CDR3 loop is CASSFHTGELFF. DNA of the CDR3: TGTGCCAGCAGCTTTCATACCGGGGAGCTGTTTTTT.

V gene TRBV4-3 combines with J gene TRBJ2-1; 14 positions match TRBD2. This CDR3 spans 20 amino acids. CDR1 is LGHNA, CDR2 YSLEER, per germline. V lost 1 base to trimming and J lost 0 bases; unmatched junction nucleotides: 8. The CDR3 sequence is CASSQGPSGTSGSSYNEQFF. As DNA, the CDR3 is TGCGCCAGCAGCCAAGGACCCTCGGGGACTAGCGGGAGCTCCTACAATGAGCAGTTCTTC.

The chain links TRBV9 to TRBJ2-7; tentative D call: TRBD1 (6 bases). This CDR3 has 16 residues. CDR1 and CDR2 (germline): SGDLS, YYNGEE. Trimming took 2 bases from V and 3 from J, leaving 18 bases between them. The DNA of the CDR3 is TGTGCCAGCAGCGTCGTCGGGGCAGGGGCGGTCTACGAGCAGTACTTC. It yields the protein CASSVVGAGAVYEQYF.

The V and J genes are TRBV7-6 and TRBJ2-5, with D maybe TRBD1 (5 bases). V shed 0 bases and J shed 5 bases, with 7 bases lying between them. The CDR3 spans 13 residues. CDR1 and CDR2 from the germline V gene are SGHVS and FNYEAQ. The CDR3 spells CASSLAGAETQYF. The CDR3 DNA sequence: TGTGCCAGCAGCTTAGCAGGGGCCGAGACCCAGTACTTC.

The J gene is TRBJ2-3, the V gene TRBV4-1; 9 bases agree with TRBD1. V lost 4 bases and J lost 4; bases outside the gene matches: 9. Germline values: CDR1 MGHRA, CDR2 YSYEKL. The CDR3 consists of 16 residues. The CDR3 DNA reads TGCGCCAGCAGCCCGGGATGGACAGGGGCGGCAGATACGCAGTATTTT. Translating it yields CASSPGWTGAADTQYF.

The chain has TRBV6-5 and TRBJ1-1; D perhaps matches TRBD1 (5 bases). V was trimmed by 6 bases and J by 1 base, leaving 9 bases between them. Germline assignment: CDR1 MNHEY and CDR2 SVGAGI. The CDR3 has 13 amino acids. The CDR3 DNA reads TGTGCCAGCAGACTCACAGGGAACACTGAAGCTTTCTTT. It specifies CASRLTGNTEAFF.